These 27 T cell receptor beta chains were sequenced from one sample in a study of blood T cell repertoires in COVID-19. Method: immunoSEQ multiplex PCR; TCRdb's copy keeps in-frame clones and lacks some. The table records just over 650,000 clones, about 87% of them present only once. The sample taken for sequencing was peripheral blood. These receptor sequences come from a woman younger than 35 with acute or convalescent COVID-19.

CDR3 residues: CASSYATGEKAFF. The DNA of the CDR3 is TGTGCCAGCAGTTACGCGACAGGGGAAAAAGCTTTCTTT. This chain uses TRBV6-5 with TRBJ1-1; 8 bases fit TRBD1. The CDR3 has 13 amino acids. J was trimmed by 9 bases and V by 2 bases; bases with no gene match: 5. Germline CDR1 and CDR2: MNHEY and SVGAGI.

This rearrangement joins TRBV15 to TRBJ1-3; D is possibly TRBD1 (6 bases). V dropped 1 base and J dropped 10 bases, with 11 bases sitting between them. This CDR3 is 13 amino acids long. Germline CDR1 and CDR2: LNHNV and YYDKDF (reference sequence). The CDR3 sequence: CATSRGGGETIYF. Here the CDR3 DNA reads TGTGCCACCAGCAGAGGAGGGGGAGAGACCATATATTTT.

The chain carries TRBV30 and TRBJ1-2; D might be TRBD1 (6 bases). Germline values: CDR1 GTSNPN, CDR2 SVGIG (reference sequence). V was pared by 5 bases and J by 4 bases, with 14 bases between. The CDR3 loop spans 13 amino acids. This CDR3 is CAWAGTTGYGYTF. CDR3 coding DNA: TGTGCCTGGGCCGGGACAACAGGCTATGGCTACACCTTC.

The CDR3 DNA is TGTGCCAGCAGCGCCCGGGGGGACTCTGGGGCCAACGTCCTGACTTTC. It specifies CASSARGDSGANVLTF. V usage is TRBV3-1 (or the pseudogene TRBV3-2) and J usage is TRBJ2-6; 7 bases agree with TRBD2. The CDR3 spans 16 residues. With 5 bases clipped from V and 0 bases from J, the junction kept 4 bases outside the gene matches. Germline CDR1 LGHDT, CDR2 YNNKEL (reference sequence).

The chain carries TRBV6-6 and TRBJ1-1; no reliable D call. Trimming took off 2 bases at V and 6 bases at J, with 10 bases between the two ends. Looked up from germline, CDR1 is MNHNY and CDR2 is SVGAGI (reference sequence). The CDR3 is 13 amino acids. The CDR3 loop reads CASSYHDTAEAFF. The CDR3 DNA reads TGTGCCAGCAGTTACCACGACACGGCTGAAGCTTTCTTT.

The V gene is TRBV6-2 or TRBV6-3, the J gene TRBJ2-5, with D perhaps matching TRBD2 (6 bases). CDR1 MNHEY and CDR2 SVGEGT come from the germline V gene. The CDR3 runs to 13 residues. Trimming pared 3 bases from V and 5 bases from J, leaving 10 bases between. This CDR3 reads CASSYGGWETQYF. CDR3 bases: TGTGCCAGCAGTTATGGGGGGTGGGAGACCCAGTACTTC.

V gene TRBV15 combines with J gene TRBJ2-2; the match to TRBD1 covers 7 bases. There are 14 residues in the CDR3. Trimming removed 8 bases from V and 0 bases from J; junction bases left unmatched: 3. Germline V gene lookup returns CDR1 LNHNV and CDR2 YYDKDF (reference sequence). CDR3 region: CATRQGPNTGELFF. DNA for the CDR3: TGTGCCACCCGACAGGGTCCGAACACCGGGGAGCTGTTTTTT.

J is TRBJ1-1 and V is TRBV30, with D possibly matching TRBD1 (5 bases). The CDR3 spans 16 residues. Per the germline V gene, CDR1 is GTSNPN and CDR2 is SVGIG (reference sequence). V lost 4 bases and J 5 bases, leaving 23 bases between the germline ends. The CDR3 spells CAWNLRDSQKGTEAFF. The DNA of the CDR3 is TGTGCCTGGAACCTCCGGGACTCTCAAAAAGGGACTGAAGCTTTCTTT.

V gene TRBV6-2 or TRBV6-3 combines with J gene TRBJ2-7, with 13 bases matching TRBD2. CDR1 is MNHEY and CDR2 is SVGEGT in the germline V gene. CDR3 length equals 17 residues. Trimming cost V 0 bases and J 1 base; bases outside gene matches: 3. The CDR3 reads CASSYSTSGGLSYEQYF. For the CDR3, the DNA is TGTGCCAGCAGTTACTCGACTAGCGGGGGGTTATCCTACGAGCAGTACTTC.

J is TRBJ1-3 and V is TRBV6-6; TRBD1 matches at 11 bases. The germline V gene has CDR1 MNHNY and CDR2 SVGAGI (reference sequence). The CDR3 length is 21 residues. Trimming took 5 bases from V and 1 from J; bases not matched to a gene: 19. CDR3 sequence reads: CASSRTNNPGQGGKSGNTIYF. The CDR3 region has the DNA TGTGCCAGCAGTCGCACTAATAATCCGGGACAGGGGGGAAAATCTGGAAACACCATATATTTT.

The gene calls are TRBV11-2 and TRBJ1-2, with 11 bases aligning to TRBD1. Germline-derived CDR1 and CDR2 are SGHAT and FQNNGV. This CDR3 has 17 residues. Trimming took 0 bases from V and 7 from J; bases not matched to a gene: 10. The CDR3 protein is CASSLEMDRGLRGGYTF. The CDR3 DNA reads as TGTGCCAGCAGCTTAGAAATGGACAGGGGGCTTCGAGGTGGCTACACCTTC.

The genes are TRBV7-9 and TRBJ1-2; 10 bases are a match to TRBD1. The length of the CDR3 is 15 residues. The germline V gene encodes CDR1 SEHNR and CDR2 FQNEAQ (reference sequence). The ends lost 6 bases at V and 8 bases at J; junction bases unmatched: 12. CDR3 sequence: CASRKDTGTGVGYTF. DNA for the CDR3: TGTGCCAGCAGGAAAGATACCGGGACAGGGGTAGGCTACACCTTC.

This CDR3 reads CASSLVGDTEAFF. The DNA of the CDR3 is TGTGCCAGCTCACTTGTGGGAGACACTGAAGCTTTCTTT. The chain employs TRBV18 and TRBJ1-1; D gene uncertain. V was trimmed by 4 bases and J by 3 bases, leaving 9 bases between them. The germline gives CDR1 KGHSH, CDR2 LQKENI. The CDR3 runs to 13 residues.

The V gene is TRBV2, the J gene TRBJ2-7; tentative D call: TRBD1 (5 bases). Germline V CDR1 and CDR2: SNHLY, FYNNEI. CDR3 length: 12 residues. CDR3 in DNA: TGTGCTACCAGGGCAGGGTTCCACGAGCAGTACTTC. Its protein product is CATRAGFHEQYF. The whole variable domain, remainder taken from reference TRBV2 and TRBJ2-7, is EPEVTQTPSHQVTQMGQEVILRCVPISNHLYFYWYRQILGQKVEFLVSFYNNEISEKSEIFDDQFSVERPDGSNFTLKIRSTKLEDSAMYFCATRAGFHEQYFGPGTRLTVT.

The chain links TRBV6-5 to TRBJ1-1; no reliable D call. CDR1 MNHEY and CDR2 SVGAGI come from the germline V gene. The CDR3 length is 13 residues. Trimming shortened V by 7 bases and J by 1 base, and 10 bases separated the two germline ends. The CDR3 loop is CASTETENTEAFF. The CDR3 coding sequence is TGTGCCAGCACGGAGACGGAGAACACTGAAGCTTTCTTT.

The chain joins TRBV18 to TRBJ1-3; 7 nucleotides agree with TRBD1. Germline CDR1 reads KGHSH; CDR2 reads LQKENI. The CDR3 spans 15 residues. V gave up 2 bases and J gave up 2 bases; unmatched junction bases: 3. The CDR3 sequence is CASSPNDRAGNTIYF. CDR3 nucleotide sequence: TGTGCCAGCTCACCAAATGACAGGGCTGGAAACACCATATATTTT.

To note about this clone: A clone one base away is much larger, so this may be a read error. V gene TRBV2 combines with J gene TRBJ2-3; TRBD2 is a possible D gene (5 bases). CDR3 size: 14 residues. Trimming stripped 2 bases from V and 0 bases from J, with 6 bases between. Per germline, CDR1 SNHLY and CDR2 FYNNEI. Here the CDR3 DNA reads TGTGCCAGCAGTGAACTAGCTAGCACAGATACGCAGTATTTT. Translating gives CASSELASTDTQYF.

The chain couples TRBV30 to TRBJ1-6; tentatively, D is TRBD1 (6 bases). Germline V CDR1 and CDR2: GTSNPN, SVGIG (reference sequence). The CDR3 length is 14 residues. Trimming pared 0 bases from V and 7 bases from J, leaving 10 bases between. CDR3 amino acids: CAWSVWQGNSPLHF. Written as DNA, the CDR3 is TGTGCCTGGAGTGTGTGGCAGGGGAATTCACCCCTCCACTTT. Based on the CDR3 plus reference TRBV30 and TRBJ1-6, the full variable domain is SQTIHQWPATLVQPVGSPLSLECTVEGTSNPNLYWYRQAAGRGLQLLFYSVGIGQISSEVPQNLSASRPQDRQFILSSKKLLLSDSGFYLCAWSVWQGNSPLHFGNGTRLTVT.

The V call is TRBV9, the J call TRBJ2-7; 8 nucleotides agree with TRBD1. J gave up 5 bases and V 4 bases, and 11 bases lay outside the gene matches. This CDR3 has 15 residues. The germline gives CDR1 SGDLS, CDR2 YYNGEE. Here the CDR3 DNA reads TGTGCCAGCAGCTCCCGGACAGGGAGTTTGAACGAGCAGTACTTC. Translating gives CASSSRTGSLNEQYF. The full variable domain, rest sourced from reference TRBV9 and TRBJ2-7, is DSGVTQTPKHLITATGQRVTLRCSPRSGDLSVYWYQQSLDQGLQFLIQYYNGEERAKGNILERFSAQQFPDLHSELNLSSLELGDSALYFCASSSRTGSLNEQYFGPGTRLTVT.

This CDR3 reads CASSGTAGYNQPQHF. The CDR3 DNA sequence: TGTGCCAGCAGCGGAACCGCAGGGTACAATCAGCCCCAGCATTTT. The chain recombines TRBV27 with TRBJ1-5, with D perhaps TRBD1 (5 bases). Germline V gene sequence: CDR1 MNHEY, CDR2 SMNVEV (reference sequence). This CDR3 comprises 15 residues. Trimming pared 6 bases from V and 3 bases from J, leaving 15 bases between.

This clone was picked up one time. The V call is TRBV30, the J call TRBJ1-2; no clear D gene. The germline V gene encodes CDR1 GTSNPN and CDR2 SVGIG (reference sequence). The V end lost 4 bases, the J end lost 4 bases, and 10 bases lay between the germline ends. The CDR3 contains 12 residues. CDR3 protein: CAWIPRGYGYTF. CDR3 DNA sequence: TGTGCCTGGATCCCAAGAGGCTATGGCTACACCTTC.

The V and J genes are TRBV19 and TRBJ1-2; the D gene is possibly TRBD1 (5 bases). The CDR3 totals 14 residues. The germline CDR1 and CDR2 sequences are LNHDA and SQIVND (reference sequence). V lost 7 bases to trimming and J lost 2 bases, with 14 bases between them. The DNA for the CDR3 is TGTGCCAGTACCCTCAGGGTTGCGAACTATGGCTACACCTTC. Protein product: CASTLRVANYGYTF.

The rearrangement uses TRBV5-1 and TRBJ1-1, with D perhaps matching TRBD1 (5 bases). Between the trimmed V and J ends, which lost 4 bases and 1 base, there was a span of 11 bases. The CDR3 sequence is 14 residues long. CDR1 and CDR2 (germline): SGHRS, YFSETQ. The CDR3 DNA sequence: TGCGCCAGCAGCATCTTGACAGAGAACACTGAAGCTTTCTTT. Translation gives CASSILTENTEAFF.

The rearrangement uses TRBV14 and TRBJ1-3, with 7 bases identical to TRBD1. Germline lookup yields CDR1 SGHDN and CDR2 FVKESK. Trimming at V came to 4 bases and at J to 0 bases, leaving 3 bases not matched to a gene. The CDR3 consists of 15 residues. The CDR3 region is CASSRDRVSGNTIYF. The CDR3 region has the DNA TGTGCCAGCAGCCGAGACAGGGTCTCTGGAAACACCATATATTTT.

V is TRBV4-3 and J is TRBJ1-1; D is possibly TRBD1 (6 bases). With 4 bases removed from V and 0 bases from J, the gap between germline ends came to 9 bases. The CDR3 sequence is 14 residues long. The germline V gene encodes CDR1 LGHNA and CDR2 YSLEER. CDR3: CASSPGQMNTEAFF. CDR3 nucleotide sequence: TGCGCCAGCAGCCCTGGACAGATGAACACTGAAGCTTTCTTT.

The chain has TRBV4-3 and TRBJ1-5; D unresolved. The CDR3 is made up of 16 amino acids. Germline assignment: CDR1 LGHNA and CDR2 YSLEER. Between the trimmed V and J ends, which lost 0 bases and 7 bases, there was a span of 16 bases. The CDR3 bases are TGCGCCAGCAGCCAAGATAGTGGTTACGCGGGGCAGCCCCAGCATTTT. Its translation is CASSQDSGYAGQPQHF.

The chain has TRBV18 and TRBJ2-2, with D possibly TRBD2 on 6 matching bases. CDR1 is KGHSH, CDR2 LQKENI, per germline. V was cut by 0 bases and J by 6 bases, with 8 bases left in between. The length of the CDR3 is 14 residues. In DNA, the CDR3 is TGTGCCAGCTCACCACCGGGGGGTTCCGGGGAGCTGTTTTTT. Amino acids: CASSPPGGSGELFF.